This entry is about one T cell receptor beta chain. Its binding antigen is unknown. Base qualities are not provided; no much larger clone lies one nucleotide away. This specimen belongs to a study of Ad26.COV2.S vaccination and SARS-CoV-2 variants (dated by TCRdb to the early 2020s). At the level of the whole study: Donors in the vaccine arm were drawn from COV1001, a phase I-IIa trial of Ad26.COV2.S in healthy adults that was multicentre, randomized, double-blind and placebo-controlled. TCRbeta repertoire sequencing was used to assess the specificity and breadth of SARS-CoV-2-reactive T cell receptors after Ad26.COV2.S vaccination. Throughout the experiments and outcome assessment, investigators stayed blinded to trial group allocation. The TCR-sequenced set comprised around 30 samples: about 19 Ad26.COV2.S vaccine recipients, 5 placebo recipients and 8 SARS-CoV-2 convalescent individuals. Dosing of Ad26.COV2.S was intramuscular, at either 5x10^10 or 1x10^11 viral particles, delivered as one shot or as two shots spaced 56 days apart. Participants in the trial were split at random into five groups of five each, receiving low-dose or high-dose Ad26.COV2.S once or twice, or else placebo on both occasions.

The immunoSEQ Assay was the method used to sequence TCRbeta CDR3 regions. After extraction, genomic DNA underwent amplification by bias-controlled multiplex PCR, followed by high-throughput sequencing. The paper's processing steps were these. Collapsing and filtering of sequences were performed to quantify the absolute abundance of each unique TCRbeta CDR3 region. Usable DNA was measured by amplifying reference genes present in all nucleated cells, and TCRbeta template counts were normalized to that usable DNA to estimate T cell fraction. Repertoire TCRs were annotated as SARS-CoV-2-specific when V gene, CDR3 amino acid sequence and J gene were exactly matched to a known reactive TCR set. The reference SARS-CoV-2 TCR set came from MIRA and was filtered for enrichment in COVID-19-positive ImmuneCODE repertoires, removing public or cross-reactive TCRs. Using the MIRA antigens, annotated TCRs were further analysed by specific ORF or by position within an ORF. Breadth was defined as annotated unique rearrangements over total unique productive rearrangements; depth was the summed frequency of those rearrangements. TCR breadth was compared between groups using two-sided Wilcoxon rank-sum tests. TCRdb's version of the immuneACCESS table is confined to in-frame rearrangements and falls short of the full clone set. An unresolved V gene accounts for under half of the shortfall where checked; the remainder is of unknown origin. That table is the source of V, J and clone size, and D and trimming were worked out from the DNA. In all, the sample holds approximately 480,000 clones, and roughly 87% of those were seen once. More than 10% of the sample is in the top ten clones.

The meaning of the sample's treatment or condition label: over 15 received Ad26.COV2.S at low or high dose, single or two shots; 5 received placebo; per-sample allocation not given. For vaccine and placebo recipients, repertoires were sequenced using samples collected on day 63 after the first injection. In Cohort 1b, 25 or so adults aged 18-55 years were enrolled at a single site in Boston, USA, between 29 July and 7 August 2020. Ad26.COV2.S was a replication-incompetent adenovirus type 26 vector that expressed a prefusion-stabilized SARS-CoV-2 spike protein derived from the original Wuhan strain. The paper's findings and limits, for the study overall: Vaccine and placebo recipients had comparable non-spike TCR breadth, which fits with the vaccine containing only spike. The study was not powered for comparison of responses between vaccine doses or regimens. Compared with placebo recipients, Ad26.COV2.S recipients showed higher spike-specific TCR breadth (P = 0.0014). It was noted by the authors that total T cell responses may have been underestimated by the TCR breadth and depth analyses. Substantial breadth of spike-specific CD8+ and CD4+ T cell responses was reported after vaccination.

CDR1 and CDR2 are read off the germline V gene (reference sequence) as SEHNR and FQNEAQ. V and J are truncated by 1 base and 7 bases respectively, leaving an intervening sequence of 8 bases. The CDR3 measures 12 amino acids from cysteine to phenylalanine. Only the CDR3 DNA stays, 36 bases, in frame from base 1. The sequence links TRBV7-9 to TRBJ2-7; the D gene lacks a confident call. Sample: peripheral blood, taken in a trial of Ad26.COV2.S vaccine versus placebo. The TCR comes from a person between 18 and 65 years old who received the Ad26.COV2.S COVID-19 vaccine or a placebo. The nucleotide sequence reads TGTGCCAGCAGCTTAGAGTCGCGGGAGCAGTACTTC. Protein translation: CASSLESREQYF.